This T cell receptor beta chain was found in a study of blood T cell repertoires in COVID-19. Study background: The United States, Italy and Spain provided the acute and convalescent COVID-19 samples. In each case, the material was cDNA or gDNA derived from T cells, B-cell-depleted T cells, or PBMCs.

Seattle researchers signed up patients amid active infection and tracked them longitudinally. J gave up 10 bases and V 5 bases, and 14 bases lay outside the gene matches. This CDR3 has 15 residues. Per the germline V gene, CDR1 is SEHNR and CDR2 is FQNEAQ (reference sequence). Assay used: immunoSEQ multiplex PCR; TCRdb lists only in-frame clones, some missing. The data hold around 290,000 clones, with approximately 89% observed a single time. Only one count was recorded for this clone. The TCR was taken from a woman under 40 with COVID-19, enrolled during active disease. The sequencing sample was made of peripheral blood. This chain connects TRBV7-9 to TRBJ1-2; 9 bases line up with TRBD1. This CDR3 is CASSPRPGDRGDYTF. DNA for the CDR3: TGTGCCAGCAGCCCGCGGCCCGGCGACAGGGGGGACTACACCTTC.